These T cell receptor beta chains were read from a single sample in a study of CD8+CD57+ T cells in acquired aplastic anemia. TCRdb fed the reads into MiXCR, producing one record per CDR3 protein. There are about 170,000 distinct CDR3 sequences in the sample; around 45% occur only once, and approximately 1.1% lies in the top ten. The sequencing sample was made of sorted CD4+, CD8+, or CD8+CD57+ T cells (not recorded which) from PBMCs. These receptors originate from a human donor in good health. The CDR3 runs from the conserved cysteine through the conserved F or W. The order of the fields is clone size, J gene, V gene, D gene, CDR3 protein, CDR3 DNA. A D gene is named only where the DNA matches it firmly. Expanded clones get a size class; other rows say once, few or many, or leave the size out.

>many|TRBJ2-3|TRBV7-8|TRBD2
CASSLVGSGGPDTQYF
TGTGCCAGCAGCTTAGTTGGTAGCGGGGGTCCAGATACGCAGTATTTT
>NA|TRBJ2-7|TRBV20-1|TRBD1
CSALAGGIDEQYF
TGCAGTGCTCTCGCAGGGGGCATCGACGAGCAGTACTTC
>many|TRBJ2-7|TRBV4-1|NA
CASSQERGRAYEQYF
TGCGCCAGCAGCCAAGAGAGGGGGAGGGCTTACGAGCAGTACTTC
>NA|TRBJ1-5|TRBV19|NA
CASSIDRQNQPQHF
TGTGCCAGTAGTATAGATCGACAGAATCAGCCCCAGCATTTT
>NA|TRBJ2-5|TRBV15|NA
CATSRDPGPETQYF
TGTGCCACCAGCAGAGATCCGGGACCCGAGACCCAGTACTTC
>many|TRBJ2-2|TRBV7-3|TRBD2
CASSPPIGGGWTGELFF
TGTGCCAGCAGCCCACCCATTGGGGGAGGGTGGACCGGGGAGCTGTTTTTT
>NA|TRBJ1-1|TRBV20-1|TRBD1
CSARGYRGRTEAFF
TGCAGTGCTAGGGGGTACAGGGGGCGAACTGAAGCTTTCTTT
>once|TRBJ2-6|TRBV2|NA
CASRTGTSSGANVLTF
TGTGCCAGCAGGACCGGGACAAGCTCTGGGGCCAACGTCCTGACTTTC
>NA|TRBJ1-2|TRBV7-3|TRBD1
CASSLLQGQRRLGYGYTF
TGTGCCAGCAGCTTACTGCAGGGACAGCGAAGACTGGGATATGGCTACACCTTC
>NA|TRBJ1-2|TRBV29-1|NA
CSVEDGSGQAYGYTF
TGCAGCGTTGAAGATGGTTCAGGCCAGGCGTATGGCTACACCTTC
>NA|TRBJ2-3|TRBV20-1|NA
CSAEGAGGGTDTQYF
TGCAGTGCCGAGGGAGCAGGAGGAGGTACAGATACGCAGTATTTT
>NA|TRBJ1-1|TRBV28|NA
CTSRPPGQLDTEAFF
TGTACCAGCAGGCCACCTGGACAGCTGGACACTGAAGCTTTCTTT
>many|TRBJ1-1|TRBV12-5|NA
CASGLLGTEAFF
TGTGCTAGTGGTTTGTTAGGGACTGAAGCTTTCTTT
>many|TRBJ1-1|TRBV2|TRBD1
CASSRTGETTEAFF
TGTGCCAGCAGTCGGACAGGGGAGACCACTGAAGCTTTCTTT
>once|TRBJ2-7|TRBV10-3|NA
CAISESTTIRGDSYEQYF
TGTGCCATCAGTGAGTCTACCACTATTAGGGGGGACTCCTACGAGCAGTACTTC
>many|TRBJ2-1|TRBV6-1|TRBD2
CASRLAGGHEQFF
TGTGCCAGCAGGCTAGCGGGAGGGCATGAGCAGTTCTTC
>NA|TRBJ2-7|TRBV30|NA
CAWSPGLTYEQYF
TGTGCCTGGAGTCCAGGGTTGACCTACGAGCAGTACTTC
>many|TRBJ1-1|TRBV19|TRBD1
CASSRDRMNTEAFF
TGTGCCAGTAGTCGGGACAGAATGAACACTGAAGCTTTCTTT
>many|TRBJ2-1|TRBV5-1|TRBD2
CASRPVAGYNEQFF
TGCGCCAGCCGCCCAGTAGCGGGGTACAATGAGCAGTTCTTC
>NA|TRBJ2-7|TRBV2|NA
CASRAENYEQYF
TGTGCCAGCAGAGCGGAAAACTACGAGCAGTACTTC
>few|TRBJ1-1|TRBV6-1|TRBD1
CASRKADRAVNPEAFF
TGTGCCAGCAGGAAGGCGGACAGGGCGGTGAACCCTGAAGCTTTCTTT
>NA|TRBJ1-2|TRBV24-1|NA
CATSDRAELTGYTF
TGTGCCACCAGTGATAGGGCGGAATTGACGGGCTACACCTTC